Listed here are 23 T cell receptor beta chains from one sample, sequenced in a study of T cell repertoires in cytomegalovirus infection. TCRdb fed the reads into MiXCR, producing one record per CDR3 protein. The repertoire has around 180,000 distinct CDR3 sequences, approximately 19% of them found once; the top ten carry 2.9%. Sequenced: PBMCs. The receptors were gathered from a human donor in good health (CMV status not recorded). Some clones in this sample may be carry-over from other donors' samples.

The chain links TRBV11-3 to TRBJ1-4, with D unclear. The germline V gene encodes CDR1 SGHNT and CDR2 YENEEA. This CDR3 is built from 13 residues. Trimming stripped 8 bases from V and 12 bases from J, with 19 bases between. CDR3 amino acids: CASALGMGRQLFF. The CDR3, as DNA: TGTGCCAGCGCCCTGGGAATGGGTAGGCAACTGTTTTTT.

The chain combines TRBV7-9 with TRBJ2-2; the D is unclear. The V gene's germline CDR1 is SEHNR and CDR2 FQNEAQ (reference sequence). V was pared by 5 bases and J by 6 bases, with 16 bases between. This CDR3 has 15 residues. CDR3 sequence: CASSLSASGSGELFF. CDR3 bases: TGTGCCAGCAGCCTTTCGGCGTCGGGCTCCGGGGAGCTGTTTTTT.

The rearrangement joins TRBV14 to TRBJ2-3; D is perhaps TRBD1 or TRBD2 (5 bases each). The CDR3 length is 16 residues. Trimming pared 4 bases from V and 4 bases from J, leaving 18 bases between. Germline CDR1 and CDR2: SGHDN and FVKESK. This CDR3 is CASSRGELAWADTQYF. CDR3 coding DNA: TGTGCCAGCAGCCGAGGGGAGCTAGCATGGGCAGATACGCAGTATTTT.

As concerns this clonotype: One end of the junction fails to match germline, which may point to a read error. The chain uses TRBV12-3 or TRBV12-4 and TRBJ1-1; D gene ambiguous. This CDR3 has 14 amino acids. CDR3 loop: CDSSSNGRNTEAFF. The DNA of the CDR3 is TGTGACAGCAGTTCCAACGGACGGAACACTGAAGCTTTCTTT.

This clonotype turned up a few times. V gene TRBV6-5 combines with J gene TRBJ1-5; D gene ambiguous. Per the germline V gene, CDR1 is MNHEY and CDR2 is SVGAGI. The ends were cut back, 0 bases at V and 4 bases at J, with 10 bases in the middle. This CDR3 has 15 residues. CDR3: CASSYSASWNQPQHF. The CDR3 DNA follows: TGTGCCAGCAGTTACTCCGCGAGTTGGAATCAGCCCCAGCATTTT.

The genes are TRBV6-1 and TRBJ2-3; 9 nucleotides align to TRBD2. The CDR3 runs 15 residues. CDR1 is MNHNS and CDR2 is SASEGT in the germline V gene. J was trimmed by 6 bases and V by 5 bases; bases with no gene match: 9. CDR3 residues: CASSLTSGDWDTQYF. The CDR3 bases are TGTGCCAGCAGTTTGACTAGCGGTGATTGGGATACGCAGTATTTT.

The chain combines TRBV4-1 with TRBJ2-1; 9 bases are a match to TRBD2. The CDR3 consists of 16 residues. The J segment lost 7 bases and the V segment lost 0 bases, leaving 7 bases of the junction unmatched. Germline values: CDR1 MGHRA, CDR2 YSYEKL. The CDR3 spells CASSQDKRRGGNEQFF. The CDR3 DNA is TGCGCCAGCAGCCAAGATAAACGGCGGGGGGGGAATGAGCAGTTCTTC.

The rearrangement links TRBV14 to TRBJ1-2; a weak D match, TRBD1 (5 bases). Germline lookup yields CDR1 SGHDN and CDR2 FVKESK. CDR3 size: 14 residues. The germline V and J ends were trimmed by 4 bases and 4 bases, with 13 bases remaining between them. CDR3 sequence: CASSPMPGTYGYTF. In DNA, the CDR3 is TGTGCCAGCAGCCCGATGCCAGGGACCTATGGCTACACCTTC. The full variable domain, rest sourced from reference TRBV14 and TRBJ1-2, is EAGVTQFPSHSVIEKGQTVTLRCDPISGHDNLYWYRRVMGKEIKFLLHFVKESKQDESGMPNNRFLAERTGGTYSTLKVQPAELEDSGVYFCASSPMPGTYGYTFGSGTRLTVV.

As to this clonotype: One end of the junction is discordant with germline, which a read error may explain. The V and J genes are TRBV7-3 and TRBJ2-7; D perhaps matches TRBD1 (7 bases). CDR1 SGHTA and CDR2 FQGTGA come from the germline V gene. CDR3 size: 15 residues. The CDR3 loop reads CANSLTQGGTYEQYF. The CDR3 DNA reads as TGTGCCAACAGCTTAACGCAGGGGGGAACCTACGAGCAGTACTTC.

This chain connects TRBV5-5 to TRBJ2-3, with 7 bases aligning to TRBD1. The CDR3 runs to 16 residues. Trimming cost V 2 bases and J 2 bases; bases outside gene matches: 8. From germline, CDR1 is SGHKS and CDR2 YYEKEE (reference sequence). The CDR3 bases are TGTGCCAGCAGCTTCGAGGCGGACAGGCCCACAGATACGCAGTATTTT. As protein: CASSFEADRPTDTQYF.

The chain employs TRBV28 and TRBJ1-4, with a weak D call TRBD1 (6 bases). CDR1 and CDR2 (germline): MDHEN, SYDVKM. Trimming took 7 bases from V and 6 from J, leaving 15 bases between them. The CDR3 covers 14 residues. As DNA, the CDR3 is TGTGCCAGCACCCAAACAGGGTCCGATGAAAAACTGTTTTTT. Its protein product is CASTQTGSDEKLFF.

The V call is TRBV24-1, the J call TRBJ2-3; D uncertain. Deletions cut 5 bases from V and 10 bases from J, with 18 bases between. The CDR3 is made up of 14 amino acids. Germline assignment: CDR1 KGHDR and CDR2 SFDVKD. This CDR3 is CATSVDQDWAAQYF. CDR3 bases: TGTGCCACCAGTGTCGATCAGGATTGGGCAGCGCAGTATTTT.

This clonotype was detected only a few times. V gene TRBV5-1 combines with J gene TRBJ2-3; TRBD2 matches at 8 bases. Germline V lookup: CDR1 SGHRS, CDR2 YFSETQ. The CDR3 has 15 residues. V shed 0 bases and J 4 bases; nucleotides not matched to a gene: 4. Here the CDR3 reads CASSLASGGADTQYF. In DNA, the CDR3 is TGCGCCAGCAGCTTGGCCAGCGGGGGCGCAGATACGCAGTATTTT.

This clonotype was seen a handful of times. This chain links TRBV7-8 with TRBJ2-7; no clear D gene. CDR3 size: 12 residues. CDR1 and CDR2 (germline): SGHVS, FQNEAQ. The V gene lost 2 bases and the J gene lost 0 bases, with 2 bases spanning the gap. Written as DNA, the CDR3 is TGTGCCAGCAGCTTACCCTCCTACGAGCAGTACTTC. Its protein is CASSLPSYEQYF.

This clonotype was observed a handful of times. The V call is TRBV7-8, the J call TRBJ2-3, with D unresolved. Per the germline V gene, CDR1 is SGHVS and CDR2 is FQNEAQ. Trimming removed 1 base from V and 0 bases from J, with 14 bases in between. The CDR3 spans 17 residues. The CDR3 nucleotides read TGTGCCAGCAGCTTAGGACGGCGCGGTTCTAGCACAGATACGCAGTATTTT. This encodes CASSLGRRGSSTDTQYF.

V usage is TRBV5-1 and J usage is TRBJ1-4; unclear D gene. Per germline, CDR1 SGHRS and CDR2 YFSETQ. The CDR3 spans 14 residues. Between the trimmed V and J ends, which lost 4 bases and 8 bases, there was a span of 15 bases. The CDR3 loop is CASSPTRTEEKLFF. CDR3 nucleotides: TGCGCCAGCAGCCCCACACGGACGGAGGAAAAACTGTTTTTT.

This clonotype appeared a few times. The V call is TRBV6-6, the J call TRBJ2-3, with a tentative D call TRBD1 (6 bases). Germline loops: CDR1 MNHNY, CDR2 SVGAGI (reference sequence). The CDR3 runs to 16 residues. Trimming removed 2 bases at V and 2 bases at J, with 14 bases between. CDR3 sequence reads: CASSYPRQVITDTQYF. The CDR3 DNA reads TGTGCCAGCAGTTACCCTCGACAGGTGATCACAGATACGCAGTATTTT.

The sample holds a few counts of this clonotype. This chain uses TRBV7-2 with TRBJ1-1, with D possibly being TRBD1 (5 bases). The germline V and J ends were trimmed by 5 bases and 8 bases, with 15 bases remaining between them. This CDR3 spans 13 amino acids. Germline V gene data show CDR1 as SGHTA and CDR2 as FQGNSA. CDR3 sequence reads: CASSPPSGREAFF. In DNA, the CDR3 is TGTGCCAGCAGCCCTCCTTCAGGGAGGGAAGCTTTCTTT.

This clonotype was observed many times. The chain couples TRBV10-3 to TRBJ2-7; D gene unclear. V lost 3 bases and J 5 bases, leaving 14 bases between the germline ends. CDR3 length: 14 residues. Germline CDR1 and CDR2: ENHRY and SYGVKD. The CDR3 nucleotides are TGTGCCATCAGTGATATTCAAGGGAACGACGAGCAGTACTTC. This sequence encodes CAISDIQGNDEQYF.

This clonotype was counted only a few times. The chain links TRBV20-1 to TRBJ2-7; a possible D gene is TRBD1 (5 bases). Per the germline V gene, CDR1 is DFQATT and CDR2 is SNEGSKA (reference sequence). Trimming took 4 bases from V and 0 from J, leaving 13 bases between them. The CDR3 is 14 residues long. The CDR3 protein is CSAKAQGFSYEQYF. In DNA form, the CDR3 reads TGCAGTGCTAAGGCTCAGGGATTCTCCTACGAGCAGTACTTC.

In this sample, this clonotype turned up a few times. The chain recombines TRBV28 with TRBJ2-7; maybe TRBD2 (5 bases). Germline V gene sequence: CDR1 MDHEN, CDR2 SYDVKM. V was pared by 2 bases and J by 4 bases, with 18 bases between. CDR3 length equals 16 residues. This CDR3 reads CASSLTGRPRGYEQYF. For the CDR3, the DNA is TGTGCCAGCAGTTTAACCGGCCGGCCTAGAGGGTACGAGCAGTACTTC.

This clonotype was recorded at least ten times. The chain joins TRBV7-6 to TRBJ2-5; D gene uncertain. Germline values: CDR1 SGHVS, CDR2 FNYEAQ. The CDR3 contains 16 residues. Deletions cut 1 base from V and 0 bases from J, with 12 bases between. As DNA, the CDR3 is TGTGCCAGCAGCTTAGGGACCCAAGGGAACCAAGAGACCCAGTACTTC. It translates to CASSLGTQGNQETQYF.

V and J are TRBV27 and TRBJ2-7, with D perhaps matching TRBD1 or TRBD2 (5 bases each). This CDR3 comprises 15 residues. Trimming took off 7 bases at V and 0 bases at J, with 16 bases between the two ends. Germline V gene lookup returns CDR1 MNHEY and CDR2 SMNVEV (reference sequence). The chain's CDR3 is CASMKGWGSSYEQYF. CDR3 DNA: TGTGCCAGCATGAAGGGATGGGGGAGCTCCTACGAGCAGTACTTC.